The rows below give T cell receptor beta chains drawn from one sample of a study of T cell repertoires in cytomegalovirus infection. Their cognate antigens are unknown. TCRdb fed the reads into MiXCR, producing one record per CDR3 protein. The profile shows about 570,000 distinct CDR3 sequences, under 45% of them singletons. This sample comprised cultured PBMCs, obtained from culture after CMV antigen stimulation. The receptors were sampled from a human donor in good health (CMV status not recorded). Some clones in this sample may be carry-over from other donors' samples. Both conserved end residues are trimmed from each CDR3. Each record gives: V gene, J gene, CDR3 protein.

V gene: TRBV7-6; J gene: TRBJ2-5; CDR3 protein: ASSPNAVGTQY
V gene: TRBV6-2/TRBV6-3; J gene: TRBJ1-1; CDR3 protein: ASSNGGGNTEAF
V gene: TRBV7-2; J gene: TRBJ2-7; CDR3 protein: ASSFDRGSLYEQY
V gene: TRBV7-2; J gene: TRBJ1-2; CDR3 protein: ASSPGAPPNGYT
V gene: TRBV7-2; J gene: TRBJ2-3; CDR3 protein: ASSRELAGGGLAQY
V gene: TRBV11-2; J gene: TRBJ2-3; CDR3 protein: ASSLGLNTDTQY
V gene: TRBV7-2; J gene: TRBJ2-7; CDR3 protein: ASSLTPLNEQY
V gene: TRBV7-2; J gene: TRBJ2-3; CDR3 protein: ASSTGTGVGDTQY
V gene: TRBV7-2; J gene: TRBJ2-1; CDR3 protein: ASGPRDRIYNEQF
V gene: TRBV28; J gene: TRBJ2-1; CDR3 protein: ASRLGGPPYNEQF
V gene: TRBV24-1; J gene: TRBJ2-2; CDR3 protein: ATSGTGKNTGELF
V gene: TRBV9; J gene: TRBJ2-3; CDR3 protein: ASRRAGGQVDTQY
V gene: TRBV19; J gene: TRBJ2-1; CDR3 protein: ASSPVPQDYNEQF
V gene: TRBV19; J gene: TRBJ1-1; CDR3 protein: ASSTGAPGAF
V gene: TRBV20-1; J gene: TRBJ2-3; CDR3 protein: SARMRGRGTDTQY
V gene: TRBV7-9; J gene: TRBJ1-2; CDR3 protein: ASSSRDKTYWGYT
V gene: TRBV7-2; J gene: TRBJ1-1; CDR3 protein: ASSSTGTTEAF
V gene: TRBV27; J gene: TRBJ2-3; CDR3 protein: ASSSINTDTQY
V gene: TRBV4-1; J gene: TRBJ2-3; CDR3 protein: ASSQDWGGDTQY
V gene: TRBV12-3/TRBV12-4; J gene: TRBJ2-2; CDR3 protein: ATNRNSGTGVRGELF
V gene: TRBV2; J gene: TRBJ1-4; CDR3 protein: ASSEGRTNEKLF
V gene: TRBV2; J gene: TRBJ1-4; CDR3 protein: ASRGTVEKLF
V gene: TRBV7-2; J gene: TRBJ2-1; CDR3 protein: ASSSQRGPNEQF
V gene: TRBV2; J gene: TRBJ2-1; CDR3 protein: ASSLTSGGDNEQF
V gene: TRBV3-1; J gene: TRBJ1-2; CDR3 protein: ASSQADRDHGYT
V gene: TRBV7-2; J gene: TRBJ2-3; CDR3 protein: ASSLVLADTQY
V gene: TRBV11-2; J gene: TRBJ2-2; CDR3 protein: ASSPLGTGELF
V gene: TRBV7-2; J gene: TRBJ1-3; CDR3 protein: ASSLRGSYGNTIY
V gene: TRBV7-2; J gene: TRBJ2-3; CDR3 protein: ASSLLAGRSTDTQY
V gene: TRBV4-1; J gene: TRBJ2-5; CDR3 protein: ASSLPGSGGQETQY
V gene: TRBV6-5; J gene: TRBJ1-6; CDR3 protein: ASSSTGRNSPLH
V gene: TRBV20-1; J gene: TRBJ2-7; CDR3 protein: SANPQDRGDYEQY
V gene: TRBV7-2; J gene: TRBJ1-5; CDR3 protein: ASSILGAALEFQH
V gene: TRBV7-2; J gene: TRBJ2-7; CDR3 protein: ASSYGLAGTYEQY
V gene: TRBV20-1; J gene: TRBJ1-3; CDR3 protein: SATRLFRTGNTIY
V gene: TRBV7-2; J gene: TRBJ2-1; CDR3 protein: ASSFRMGAGYNEQF
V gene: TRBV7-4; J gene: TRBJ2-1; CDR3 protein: ASSSDRDEQF
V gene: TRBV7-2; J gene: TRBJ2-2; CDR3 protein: ASSLVTGANTGELF
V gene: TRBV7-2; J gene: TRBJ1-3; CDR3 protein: ASSLAGQGVFSGNTIY
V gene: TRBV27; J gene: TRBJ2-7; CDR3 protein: ASRPGGGSEQY
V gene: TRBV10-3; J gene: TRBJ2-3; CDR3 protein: AIRGAEGTDTQY
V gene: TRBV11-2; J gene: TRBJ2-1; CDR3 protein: ASLAGVEQF
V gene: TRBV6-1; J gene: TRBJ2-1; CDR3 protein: ASSQEHNEQF
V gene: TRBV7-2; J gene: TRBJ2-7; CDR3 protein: ASSPGTSGSPYEQY
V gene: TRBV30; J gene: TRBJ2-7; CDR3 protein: AWSQGYEQY
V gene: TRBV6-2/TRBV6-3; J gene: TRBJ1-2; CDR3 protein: ASSYSMGTNGYT
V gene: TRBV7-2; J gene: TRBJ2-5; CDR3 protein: ASSNAGVQETQY
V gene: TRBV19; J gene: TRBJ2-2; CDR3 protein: ASMRLDTGELF
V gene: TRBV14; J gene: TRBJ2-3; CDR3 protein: ASKGRLSTDTQY